This is a list of T cell receptor beta chains from one sample in a study of blood T cells in healthy people across ages. TCRdb independently ran MiXCR on the 5' RACE reads; one entry per CDR3 protein. The sample lists about 2 million distinct CDR3 sequences, approximately 50% occurring once. The sequencing input was blood. These receptors originate from a woman aged 35 to 49 in good health. Each CDR3 is given with its conserved first and last residue. The D gene is left open where the match is weak. Clone size is stated in some rows and not others, as once, few, many or a class when expanded.

v_gene,d_gene,abundance,j_gene,CDR3nt,CDR3aa
TRBV5-1,TRBD1,NA,TRBJ1-2,TGCGCCAGCAGGACAGGGGAGAACTATGGCTACACCTTC,CASRTGENYGYTF
TRBV2,NA,NA,TRBJ2-1,TGTGCCAGCAGGGTCTTGAGCTCCTACAATGAGCAGTTCTTC,CASRVLSSYNEQFF
TRBV4-2,TRBD1,many,TRBJ2-1,TGTGCCAGCAGCCAAGATCCGGGACAGGGCTCCAATGAGCAGTTCTTC,CASSQDPGQGSNEQFF
TRBV6-2/TRBV6-3,TRBD2,few,TRBJ2-3,TGTGCCATCCACGAGCTAGCGGGTCGGACAGATACGCAGTATTTT,CAIHELAGRTDTQYF
TRBV20-1,NA,many,TRBJ2-3,TGCAGTGCTAGAGATCCTAGTGGATCCCCAGATACGCAGTATTTT,CSARDPSGSPDTQYF
TRBV18,NA,NA,TRBJ2-1,TGTGCCAGCCTCACGCTGGGGGAGGAAGCCTACAATGAGCAGTTCTTC,CASLTLGEEAYNEQFF
TRBV12-3/TRBV12-4,NA,few,TRBJ1-2,TGTGCCAGCAGTTTTAAGACAGCAGCCCCCTATGGCTACACCTTC,CASSFKTAAPYGYTF
TRBV9,TRBD2,NA,TRBJ2-3,TGTGCCAGCGGACTAGGTGCGACAGATACGCAGTATTTT,CASGLGATDTQYF
TRBV28,TRBD2,NA,TRBJ2-7,TGTGCCAGCAGTTCTGCCGGACTAGCGGGGGGTGACGCCTACGAGCAGTACTTC,CASSSAGLAGGDAYEQYF
TRBV20-1,NA,few,TRBJ1-2,TGCAGCGAGGACGCCGGCTATGGCTACACCTTC,CSEDAGYGYTF
TRBV5-5,TRBD1,NA,TRBJ2-1,TGTGCCAGCAGCTGGCGAGGGACAGACAATGAGCAGTTCTTC,CASSWRGTDNEQFF
TRBV7-2,NA,NA,TRBJ2-7,TGTGCCAGCAGCTTAGACACGGGGGGCCTCTCCTACGAGCAGTACTTC,CASSLDTGGLSYEQYF
TRBV5-5,NA,few,TRBJ1-1,TGTGCCAGCAGCAGGCGCAGGGGTTACAACACTGAAGCTTTCTTT,CASSRRRGYNTEAFF
TRBV7-2,TRBD1,few,TRBJ2-5,TGTGCCAGCAGCCTAGGGACAGGGGCTAGAGAAGAGACCCAGTACTTC,CASSLGTGAREETQYF
TRBV7-2,NA,NA,TRBJ2-7,TGTGCCAGCAGCTTAGGGGGAGGGGGCGTCGCCTACGAGCAGTACTTC,CASSLGGGGVAYEQYF
TRBV7-2,NA,NA,TRBJ2-7,TGTGCCAGCAGCCCAGCCCCCGGGGACTCCTACGAGCAGTACTTC,CASSPAPGDSYEQYF
TRBV6-2/TRBV6-3,NA,NA,TRBJ2-3,TGTGCCAGCACCCAAAGAGGCACAGATACGCAGTATTTT,CASTQRGTDTQYF
TRBV3-1,NA,NA,TRBJ2-1,TGTGCCAGCAGCCCTCCCGACACGTACAATGAGCAGTTCTTC,CASSPPDTYNEQFF
TRBV19,TRBD2,NA,TRBJ2-5,TGTGCCAGTAGTATTTACGGGGGGATCCTGCAAGAGACCCAGTACTTC,CASSIYGGILQETQYF
TRBV6-5,TRBD1,few,TRBJ1-2,TGTGCCAGCAGTTACCGAGTGGGACAGGGGGCAAGTGGCTACACCTTC,CASSYRVGQGASGYTF
TRBV7-8,NA,few,TRBJ1-1,TGTGCCAGCAGTGAAATGGGTCAGGGCGGCGAAGCTTTCTTT,CASSEMGQGGEAFF
TRBV18,NA,NA,TRBJ1-5,TGTGCCAGCTCACCGGGCAGCATTATGACAAATCAGCCCCAGCATTTT,CASSPGSIMTNQPQHF
TRBV12-3/TRBV12-4,NA,NA,TRBJ2-1,TGTGCCAGCAGTTTAGGGGGTAGTCCCAATGAGCAGTTCTTC,CASSLGGSPNEQFF
TRBV6-5,NA,once,TRBJ1-6,TGTGCCAGCAGTTACTCGCCCGGGGCGGGTAATTCACCCCTCCACTTT,CASSYSPGAGNSPLHF
TRBV29-1,NA,few,TRBJ2-6,TGCAGCGTACCAGGGGAAACTGGGGCCAACGTCCTGACTTTC,CSVPGETGANVLTF
TRBV5-1,TRBD1,many,TRBJ1-2,TGCGCCAGCAGCTTTCACGACAGGGGTGATGGCTACACCTTC,CASSFHDRGDGYTF
TRBV5-1,TRBD2,few,TRBJ2-3,TGCGCCAGCAGCTTGCGGGATAGCGGGGCGAGCACAGATACGCAGTATTTT,CASSLRDSGASTDTQYF
TRBV2,NA,NA,TRBJ2-3,TGTGCCAGCAGTGAAGAGGGCCCGCAGTATTTT,CASSEEGPQYF
TRBV20-1,NA,NA,TRBJ2-6,TGCAGTGCTAGAGATGGGGGTGTGGCTGGGGCCAACGTCCTGACTTTC,CSARDGGVAGANVLTF
TRBV9,NA,NA,TRBJ1-2,TGTGCCAGCAGCCAAAAGGAGACAGGCGACTATGGCTACACCTTC,CASSQKETGDYGYTF
TRBV20-1,TRBD2,NA,TRBJ2-5,TGCAGTGCAGCGGCTAGCGGGGGGGGGTACCAAGAGACCCAGTACTTC,CSAAASGGGYQETQYF
TRBV4-1,TRBD2,NA,TRBJ2-4,TGCGCCAGCAGCCCAGATATTAGCGGGGGGGTAAGAGACATTCAGTACTTC,CASSPDISGGVRDIQYF
TRBV10-3,TRBD1,NA,TRBJ1-2,TGTGCCATCAGTGCAACAGGGGGCCAGAACTATGGCTACACCTTC,CAISATGGQNYGYTF
TRBV25-1,TRBD1,few,TRBJ2-1,TGTGCCAGCAGTCATCGGGACAGATACAATGAGCAGTTCTTC,CASSHRDRYNEQFF
TRBV20-1,NA,few,TRBJ2-5,TGCAGTGCTAGGGAACGGCCCGAGACCCAGTACTTC,CSARERPETQYF
TRBV10-3,TRBD2,once,TRBJ2-1,TGTGCCATCAGCGGGGGGACGAGCAATGAGCAGTTCTTC,CAISGGTSNEQFF
TRBV7-2,NA,few,TRBJ1-2,TGTGCCAGCAGCCCCAACTTACTTCGGACAGAAGCTAACTATGGCTACACCTTC,CASSPNLLRTEANYGYTF
TRBV29-1,NA,many,TRBJ2-5,TGCAGCGTTGTGTCCGGCGGGGAGGAGACCCAGTACTTC,CSVVSGGEETQYF
TRBV6-5,TRBD1,few,TRBJ2-7,TGTGCCAGCGGACAGGGGGACTCGGTCGTGTCGTACTTC,CASGQGDSVVSYF
TRBV20-1,NA,NA,TRBJ1-5,TGCAGTGCTATTGGGAATAGCAATCAGCCCCAGCATTTT,CSAIGNSNQPQHF
TRBV4-2,NA,NA,TRBJ2-1,TGTGCCAGCAGCCAGGGACTCCAAACCAATGAGCAGTTCTTC,CASSQGLQTNEQFF
TRBV5-6,TRBD2,NA,TRBJ2-5,TGTGCCAGCAGCTTACTAGCGAGGAAGACCCAGTACTTC,CASSLLARKTQYF
TRBV7-8,TRBD1,few,TRBJ2-6,TGTGCCAGCAGCTCAATAGGACAGGCCACAGGGGCCAACGTCCTGACTTTC,CASSSIGQATGANVLTF
TRBV28,TRBD1,few,TRBJ2-5,TGTGCCAGCAGTTTATACGGGACAGGGCTTTCGGAGACCCAGTACTTC,CASSLYGTGLSETQYF
TRBV29-1,NA,few,TRBJ2-4,TGCAGCGTTGGGATAGGGGGCAAAAACATTCAGTACTTC,CSVGIGGKNIQYF
TRBV6-6,NA,few,TRBJ2-3,TGTGCCAGCCTTAAGGGGGGTCCCAGTTTGGCGCAGTATTTT,CASLKGGPSLAQYF
TRBV7-2,NA,NA,TRBJ2-3,TGTGCCAGCAGCTTAGACGGGCGATGGGGCACAGATACGCAGTATTTT,CASSLDGRWGTDTQYF
TRBV11-2,TRBD1,NA,TRBJ2-3,TGTGCCAGCAGCCTCCCGGGACAGGGGATTGGAGATACGCAGTATTTT,CASSLPGQGIGDTQYF
TRBV7-8,TRBD1,NA,TRBJ1-4,TGTGCCAGCAGCTTAGGTCGGCAGGGGGATAATGAAAAACTGTTTTTT,CASSLGRQGDNEKLFF
TRBV7-2,NA,NA,TRBJ2-1,TGTGCCAGCAGCTTCCTTGGAAGACAGGCCTACAATGAGCAGTTCTTC,CASSFLGRQAYNEQFF
TRBV7-2,NA,NA,TRBJ2-7,TGTGCCAGCAGCTTAGGGGTAGCCGCCTACGAGCAGTACTTC,CASSLGVAAYEQYF
TRBV16,TRBD2,NA,TRBJ2-1,TGTGCCAGCGGCCTCTCTCTAGCGGGGGGGACCAATGAGCAGTTCTTC,CASGLSLAGGTNEQFF
TRBV15,NA,few,TRBJ2-1,TGTGCCACCAGCAGAGATCGGAGACAGGGAGGGAAAAGCTCCTACAATGAGCAGTTCTTC,CATSRDRRQGGKSSYNEQFF
TRBV24-1,TRBD2,NA,TRBJ2-5,TGTGCCACCAGTGACACGACGGCGGGGGGCAAAGAGACCCAGTACTTC,CATSDTTAGGKETQYF
TRBV10-3,NA,NA,TRBJ2-1,TGTGCCATCAGTGATCCCGGGGTAGCCAATGAGCAGTTCTTC,CAISDPGVANEQFF
TRBV6-2/TRBV6-3,NA,NA,TRBJ1-2,TGTGCCAGCAGTTACTCGAAGCCAGTCGATGGCTACACCTTC,CASSYSKPVDGYTF
TRBV4-3,TRBD1,NA,TRBJ2-3,TGCGCCAGCAGCCAAGATTACAGGGGACCAGATACGCAGTATTTT,CASSQDYRGPDTQYF
TRBV25-1,NA,few,TRBJ2-7,TGTGCCAGCAGTGAGGCAGGGCCGTTGGACGAGCAGTACTTC,CASSEAGPLDEQYF
TRBV28,NA,NA,TRBJ2-1,TGTGCCAGCAGTTTCATCGGGCAGGGTGGAAATGAGCAGTTCTTC,CASSFIGQGGNEQFF
TRBV2,TRBD1,once,TRBJ2-7,TGTGCCAGCAGCGACGAAGGGGGACAGGGTTGGGCCTACGAGCAGTACTTC,CASSDEGGQGWAYEQYF